The 24 T cell receptor beta chains presented below share a single source sample, sequenced in a study of quantifying T cell responses using KT2 cells (dated by TCRdb to about 2017). Concerning the study at large: RNA was DNase-treated and reverse transcribed with TCR alpha and beta constant-region primers, mostly using SuperScript III.

The method was UMI-ligation and nested PCR. Sequencing was carried out with an Illumina MiSeq. A single-stranded oligonucleotide carrying the Illumina SP2 sequence and a UMI was ligated to the cDNA 3' end using T4 RNA ligase 1. PCR1 used around 4 cycles (98 degrees C 15 s, 69 degrees C 30 s, 72 degrees C 40 s), and the beta primer was an equimolar mix of RC1.1 and RC1.2 that covered TRBC1 and TRBC2. TCRdb ran its own pipeline on the public reads, namely fastp trimming at Q25 and MiXCR clone calling, and kept in-frame beta chains. Merged by CDR3 protein, the rows form single entries marked with the most common genes and DNA. This sample is represented by 52,000 or so distinct CDR3 sequences; roughly an eighth of them were singletons. Jointly, the top ten make up around a tenth of the sample. Input material: PBMCs spiked with cells of the T cell clone KT2. The receptors derive from a human donor.

In its sample, this clonotype was seen a few times. The V call is TRBV20-1, the J call TRBJ2-7; 9 bases align to TRBD1. The CDR3 loop spans 13 amino acids. From germline, CDR1 is DFQATT and CDR2 SNEGSKA (reference sequence). With V trimmed by 4 bases and J by 3 bases, 4 bases remained unmatched. CDR3 in DNA: TGCAGTGCTATCGGACAGGGGAGCTACGAGCAGTACTTC. Its translation is CSAIGQGSYEQYF.

This clonotype was observed a handful of times. This chain joins TRBV3-1 and TRBJ2-7; TRBD2 matches 15 bases. The CDR3 totals 20 residues. Germline CDR1 is LGHDT and CDR2 is YNNKEL (reference sequence). V lost 3 bases to trimming and J lost 4 bases; unmatched junction nucleotides: 16. CDR3 in DNA: TGTGCCAGCAGCCACGGACGGACTAGCGGGAGGGCCCTGGGAAAGTACGAGCAGTACTTC. Translated: CASSHGRTSGRALGKYEQYF.

This clonotype occurred a few times. This rearrangement joins TRBV10-2 to TRBJ1-2; 7 bases agree with TRBD1. From germline, CDR1 is WSHSY and CDR2 SAAADI. J gave up 2 bases and V 7 bases, and 13 bases lay outside the gene matches. The length of the CDR3 is 16 residues. CDR3 sequence reads: CASTRGGGQKNYGYTF. The CDR3, as DNA: TGCGCCAGCACCCGTGGTGGGGGACAGAAAAACTATGGCTACACCTTC.

This clonotype was seen a handful of times. The CDR3: CASSLGRRVSNEQFF. CDR3 bases: TGTGCCAGCAGCTTAGGGAGGAGGGTAAGCAATGAGCAGTTCTTC. J is TRBJ2-1 and V is TRBV7-6, with D possibly being TRBD2 (6 bases). Trimming cost V 1 base and J 6 bases, with 13 bases left between them. The CDR3 consists of 15 residues. Germline V gene lookup returns CDR1 SGHVS and CDR2 FNYEAQ.

The chain joins TRBV11-2 to TRBJ2-7; D perhaps matches TRBD1 (6 bases). The CDR3 length is 17 residues. Germline V gives CDR1 SGHAT, CDR2 FQNNGV. V lost 5 bases, J lost 0 bases, and 20 bases lay in between. This chain's CDR3 is CASSDLQGSLASYEQYF. The CDR3 DNA is TGTGCCAGCAGCGACCTACAGGGTTCCCTCGCCTCCTACGAGCAGTACTTC. The full variable domain, rest sourced from reference TRBV11-2 and TRBJ2-7, is EAGVAQSPRYKIIEKRQSVAFWCNPISGHATLYWYQQILGQGPKLLIQFQNNGVVDDSQLPKDRFSAERLKGVDSTLKIQPAKLEDSAVYLCASSDLQGSLASYEQYFGPGTRLTVT.

This clonotype was seen a few times. The genes are TRBV12-3 or TRBV12-4 and TRBJ2-3; either TRBD1 or TRBD2 may supply D (6 bases each). V gave up 10 bases and J gave up 3 bases, with 17 bases separating them. This CDR3 comprises 14 residues. CDR3 DNA: TGTGCCACCGCTAGGGGGGACTCTACAGATACGCAGTATTTT. Its protein product is CATARGDSTDTQYF.

The gene calls are TRBV3-1 and TRBJ2-5, with 9 bases aligning to TRBD1. CDR1 is LGHDT, CDR2 YNNKEL, per germline (reference sequence). This CDR3 region has 15 residues. J was trimmed by 4 bases and V by 2 bases; bases with no gene match: 5. Written as DNA, the CDR3 is TGTGCCAGCAGCCAAACAGGGGGCTGGGGAGAGACCCAGTACTTC. As protein: CASSQTGGWGETQYF.

This clonotype was seen more than once but under ten times. The chain couples TRBV6-2 or TRBV6-3 to TRBJ1-5, with D hard to call. CDR3 length: 15 residues. V lost 7 bases and J lost 3, with 16 bases in between. Germline V lookup: CDR1 MNHEY, CDR2 SVGEGT. Here the CDR3 reads CASNRKAGFNQPQHF. CDR3 DNA: TGTGCCAGCAACCGAAAGGCGGGGTTCAATCAGCCCCAGCATTTT.

This clonotype turned up a few times. The chain has TRBV4-2 and TRBJ2-5; D call uncertain. V was pared by 0 bases and J by 5 bases, with 4 bases between. CDR1 is LGHNA, CDR2 YNFKEQ, per germline. This CDR3 spans 12 amino acids. This CDR3 reads CASSQDPETQYF. The DNA for the CDR3 is TGTGCCAGCAGCCAAGATCCGGAGACCCAGTACTTC.

The gene calls are TRBV6-2 or TRBV6-3 and TRBJ2-7; 7 bases align to TRBD2. Germline V gene data show CDR1 as MNHEY and CDR2 as SVGEGT. Unmatched junction bases numbered 6, after V lost 4 bases and J lost 0 bases. This CDR3 is built from 15 residues. The CDR3 reads CASSSLAQSSYEQYF. CDR3 DNA: TGTGCCAGCAGTTCACTAGCGCAGAGCTCCTACGAGCAGTACTTC.

A few counts support this clonotype. The rearrangement uses TRBV10-2 and TRBJ2-3; 12 bases are a match to TRBD2. V shed 9 bases and J 2 bases; nucleotides not matched to a gene: 6. Germline V gene lookup returns CDR1 WSHSY and CDR2 SAAADI. CDR3 size: 15 residues. The CDR3 region is CASRGLAGTTDTQYF. CDR3 nucleotide sequence: TGCGCCAGTAGAGGACTAGCGGGGACCACAGATACGCAGTATTTT.

The gene calls are TRBV13 and TRBJ2-2, with TRBD1 matching over 7 bases. The V segment lost 5 bases and the J segment 2 bases; nucleotides outside the gene matches: 14. There are 18 residues in the CDR3. Germline CDR1 reads PRHDT; CDR2 reads FYEKMQ (reference sequence). The CDR3 reads CASSGAPIGTDNTGELFF. CDR3 DNA sequence: TGTGCCAGCAGCGGCGCCCCAATAGGGACAGACAACACCGGGGAGCTGTTTTTT.

This clonotype has a handful of counts. The chain recombines TRBV11-2 with TRBJ1-1; D gene uncertain. This CDR3 is 12 amino acids long. The V gene's germline CDR1 is SGHAT and CDR2 FQNNGV. Trimming cost V 1 base and J 12 bases, with 12 bases left between them. In nucleotides, the CDR3 is TGTGCCAGCAGCTTAGGGGTACAAGGACCTTTCTTT. Encoded protein: CASSLGVQGPFF.

The table lists this clonotype with many counts. The rearrangement links TRBV5-1 to TRBJ2-5, with unresolved D. The CDR3 loop spans 14 amino acids. Trimming left V 2 bases short and J 5 bases short, with 13 bases between. Germline CDR1 SGHRS, CDR2 YFSETQ. The CDR3 DNA reads as TGCGCCAGCAGCTTTAGGCAGGAGTTCGAGACCCAGTACTTC. It yields the protein CASSFRQEFETQYF.

The rearrangement links TRBV12-5 to TRBJ2-3; weak D call: TRBD2 (7 bases). The CDR3 has 17 residues. Trimming took off 0 bases at V and 5 bases at J, with 18 bases between the two ends. Germline loops: CDR1 LGHNT, CDR2 FRNRAP. CDR3 sequence (DNA): TGTGCTAGTGGTTTGGTTTCTGGGGGGGGGCAGGGAGATACGCAGTATTTT. Its translation is CASGLVSGGGQGDTQYF.

This clonotype came up a few times. The chain couples TRBV7-6 to TRBJ2-1; D might be TRBD1 or TRBD2, each matching 7 bases. The length of the CDR3 is 17 residues. V was cut by 5 bases and J by 5 bases, with 22 bases left in between. Germline CDR1 SGHVS, CDR2 FNYEAQ. For the CDR3, the DNA is TGTGCCAGCAGCCTCGGCCCCAGGGGGAGGGCCCACAATGAGCAGTTCTTC. The encoded protein is CASSLGPRGRAHNEQFF. Together with reference TRBV7-6 and TRBJ2-1, the CDR3 gives the full variable domain: GAGVSQSPRYKVTKRGQDVALRCDPISGHVSLYWYRQALGQGPEFLTYFNYEAQQDKSGLPNDRFSAERPEGSISTLTIQRTEQRDSAMYRCASSLGPRGRAHNEQFFGPGTRLTVL.

This clonotype has more than one count but fewer than ten. The chain recombines TRBV7-6 with TRBJ2-3; D is ambiguous. This CDR3 is built from 17 residues. The germline V and J ends were trimmed by 3 bases and 0 bases, with 16 bases remaining between them. Germline CDR1 and CDR2: SGHVS and FNYEAQ. CDR3 residues: CASSLTWTQASTDTQYF. The DNA for the CDR3 is TGTGCCAGCAGCTTGACTTGGACCCAGGCTAGCACAGATACGCAGTATTTT.

The chain uses TRBV7-2 and TRBJ2-7, with a tentative D call TRBD2 (6 bases). CDR3 length: 16 residues. From germline, CDR1 is SGHTA and CDR2 FQGNSA. Trimming removed 5 bases at V and 5 bases at J, with 22 bases between. CDR3 nucleotides: TGTGCCAGCAGCGCGTATGGACCGGGAGAGGGTGACGAGCAGTACTTC. Translated, it gives CASSAYGPGEGDEQYF.

V usage is TRBV4-2 and J usage is TRBJ2-1; 7 bases match TRBD2. The CDR3 has 15 residues. The germline gives CDR1 LGHNA, CDR2 YNFKEQ. The ends lost 4 bases at V and 9 bases at J; junction bases unmatched: 12. CDR3 bases: TGTGCCAGCAGCCCATTGGGCAGGGAGGGTCTTGAGCAGTTCTTC. Its protein product is CASSPLGREGLEQFF.

The chain uses TRBV6-6 and TRBJ1-1, with D possibly TRBD1 on 6 matching bases. V was trimmed by 2 bases and J by 0 bases, leaving 16 bases between them. Germline CDR1 MNHNY, CDR2 SVGAGI (reference sequence). The CDR3 spans 17 residues. For the CDR3, the DNA is TGTGCCAGCAGTTACCAAATGGACAGATCCATGAACACTGAAGCTTTCTTT. It specifies CASSYQMDRSMNTEAFF.

The gene calls are TRBV10-1 and TRBJ2-5; 13 bases fit TRBD2. Germline-derived CDR1 and CDR2 are WNHNN and SYGVQD (reference sequence). The CDR3 consists of 16 residues. Losses at the gene ends were 4 bases for V and 5 bases for J; bases not matched to a gene: 7. CDR3 sequence (DNA): TGCGCCAGCAGTGCCGCGACTAGCGGGGGGTTGGAGACCCAGTACTTC. This sequence encodes CASSAATSGGLETQYF.

The table lists this clonotype with many counts. The chain employs TRBV20-1 and TRBJ2-3, with 10 bases fitting TRBD2. Germline trimming cut 5 bases from V and 8 bases from J; bases unmatched to any gene: 10. The CDR3 runs to 14 residues. Germline V gene data show CDR1 as DFQATT and CDR2 as SNEGSKA (reference sequence). In DNA, the CDR3 is TGCAGTGCTCACCGACTAGCGGGTCACACTACGCAGTATTTT. Its translation is CSAHRLAGHTTQYF.

The V call is TRBV12-3 or TRBV12-4, the J call TRBJ2-3, with D possibly matching TRBD2 (6 bases). V lost 3 bases and J lost 4, with 26 bases in between. CDR3 length: 19 amino acids. CDR3 bases: TGTGCCAGCAGTTTTTTGCGAATTAGCGGTTGGCTTGGGGCAGATACGCAGTATTTT. This codes for CASSFLRISGWLGADTQYF.

The chain recombines TRBV2 with TRBJ1-1, with D perhaps matching TRBD1 (5 bases). V was shortened by 5 bases and J by 8 bases, with 15 bases between the two germline ends. Germline V CDR1 and CDR2: SNHLY, FYNNEI. The CDR3 consists of 13 residues. In DNA form, the CDR3 reads TGTGCCAGCAGTTCAGCAGGGCCGGAAGAAGCTTTCTTT. Protein product: CASSSAGPEEAFF.